The sequence of this T cell receptor beta chain was determined in a study of spatial heterogeneity in lung cancer. The time point denotes: sample taken at primary tumor resection. The 65 or so donors had untreated early-stage non-small cell lung cancer. Unsorted whole RNA samples from tumor, nontumor lung or frozen PBMC were sequenced. Ten or more counts support this clonotype. Its antigen is not known. TCRdb processed the 5' RACE reads anew with MiXCR; each CDR3 protein has one entry. The table lists about 100,000 distinct CDR3 sequences, approximately 4.7% of them singletons, with over 20% in the top ten. The germline V gene encodes CDR1 SGHAT and CDR2 FQNNGV. Trimming stripped 1 base from V and 2 bases from J, with 7 bases between. CDR3 length: 14 residues. Findings and caveats of the study: Higher tumor mutation counts went along with higher counts of expanded intratumoral alpha and beta TCRs.

The gene calls are TRBV11-2 and TRBJ2-3, with D hard to call. The TCR comes from a male donor with early-stage non-small cell lung cancer. Sequenced material: lung tumor tissue, taken at surgery. The chain's CDR3 is CASSLALTTDTQYF. CDR3 in DNA: TGTGCCAGCAGCTTAGCTCTAACCACAGATACGCAGTATTTT.